The 18 T cell receptor beta chains below all came from one sample that was sequenced in a study of beta chain features in type 1 diabetes. The entirety of the isolated RNA underwent reverse transcription, so expressed TCRB transcripts were sequenced. Libraries were prepared by immunoSEQ multiplex PCR; TCRdb keeps only in-frame clonotypes and omits some of them. The table includes 640,000 or so clones, roughly an eighth detected once. Findings and caveats of the study: Within each of all four CD4+ subsets, Type 1 diabetes patients had TCRB CDR3s that were moderately but significantly shorter.

These receptors lack a known antigen. Sequencing input: naive CD4+ T cells from blood. The receptors shown here come from a man aged 18-30 years with type 1 diabetes.

The chain carries TRBV5-4 and TRBJ2-1, with D possibly being TRBD1 or TRBD2 (5 bases each). The V gene lost 4 bases and the J gene lost 4 bases, with 9 bases spanning the gap. Germline values: CDR1 SGHNT, CDR2 YYREEE (reference sequence). This CDR3 spans 13 amino acids. CDR3 DNA: TGTGCCAGCAGCCGGGACGGATACAATGAGCAGTTCTTC. Protein: CASSRDGYNEQFF.

To note about this clone: The same CDR3 is also encoded by other DNA sequences in this sample. V usage is TRBV15 and J usage is TRBJ2-1, with D hard to call. Trimming cost V 1 base and J 4 bases, with 2 bases left between them. There are 12 residues in the CDR3. CDR1 is LNHNV, CDR2 YYDKDF, per germline (reference sequence). The CDR3 DNA is TGTGCCACCAGCAGAGGTTACAATGAGCAGTTCTTC. This codes for CATSRGYNEQFF.

The chain employs TRBV11-3 and TRBJ2-1, with 9 bases that match TRBD2. The CDR3 runs to 16 residues. With V trimmed by 5 bases and J by 5 bases, 10 bases remained unmatched. Germline CDR1 reads SGHNT; CDR2 reads YENEEA. DNA of the CDR3: TGTGCCAGCAGCGACCGGTGGCGGGGGGGCGACAATGAGCAGTTCTTC. This gives the protein CASSDRWRGGDNEQFF. Variable domain in full (rest from reference TRBV11-3 and TRBJ2-1): EAGVVQSPRYKIIEKKQPVAFWCNPISGHNTLYWYLQNLGQGPELLIRYENEEAVDDSQLPKDRFSAERLKGVDSTLKIQPAELGDSAVYLCASSDRWRGGDNEQFFGPGTRLTVL.

There are a few counts of this clone. V is TRBV4-1 and J is TRBJ2-7; the D gene is possibly TRBD2 (6 bases). V was shortened by 4 bases and J by 2 bases, with 15 bases between the two germline ends. CDR1 and CDR2 (germline): MGHRA, YSYEKL. This CDR3 has 15 amino acids. DNA of the CDR3: TGCGCCAGCAGCCCCTTCTGGGCGGGAACCTACGAGCAGTACTTC. It codes for CASSPFWAGTYEQYF.

This clone turned up a few times. V gene TRBV27 combines with J gene TRBJ2-6, with D hard to call. Germline values: CDR1 MNHEY, CDR2 SMNVEV (reference sequence). The CDR3 spans 17 residues. The V end was cut by 5 bases, the J end by 0 bases, with 14 bases between. The CDR3 nucleotides read TGTGCCAGCAGTCCGGAAAGGACCAGCTCTGGGGCCAACGTCCTGACTTTC. Its translation is CASSPERTSSGANVLTF.

This clone was counted between two and nine times. CDR3 residues: CAWSFELTDTQYF. The CDR3, as DNA: TGTGCCTGGAGTTTCGAGCTCACAGATACGCAGTATTTT. The genes are TRBV30 and TRBJ2-3; D is undetermined. Germline CDR1 is GTSNPN and CDR2 is SVGIG (reference sequence). V was clipped by 2 bases and J by 2 bases, with 8 bases between them. The CDR3 spans 13 residues.

This clone came up a few times. This chain uses TRBV4-3 with TRBJ1-1; maybe TRBD1 (5 bases). V was clipped by 4 bases and J by 3 bases, with 21 bases between them. CDR3 length equals 17 residues. Per the germline V gene, CDR1 is LGHNA and CDR2 is YSLEER. The CDR3 DNA is TGCGCCAGCAGCCGACCCCACGGAACCGCGGGGGACACTGAAGCTTTCTTT. Residues: CASSRPHGTAGDTEAFF.

The V gene is TRBV2, the J gene TRBJ1-4; D unresolved. Between the trimmed V and J ends, which lost 5 bases and 8 bases, there was a span of 9 bases. Germline-derived CDR1 and CDR2 are SNHLY and FYNNEI. This CDR3 spans 12 amino acids. CDR3 in DNA: TGTGCCAGCAGTCCGGCGCGGGAAAAACTGTTTTTT. As protein: CASSPAREKLFF.

The genes are TRBV11-2 and TRBJ1-1; TRBD1 might be the D (6 bases). Germline V CDR1 and CDR2: SGHAT, FQNNGV. This CDR3 has 16 amino acids. Trimming removed 3 bases at V and 4 bases at J, with 18 bases between. The CDR3 DNA reads as TGTGCCAGCAGCTTGGGGCAGGGAAGGGGGAGCACTGAAGCTTTCTTT. It encodes CASSLGQGRGSTEAFF. Full variable domain (remainder filled in from reference TRBV11-2 and TRBJ1-1): EAGVAQSPRYKIIEKRQSVAFWCNPISGHATLYWYQQILGQGPKLLIQFQNNGVVDDSQLPKDRFSAERLKGVDSTLKIQPAKLEDSAVYLCASSLGQGRGSTEAFFGQGTRLTVV.

This chain links TRBV6-1 with TRBJ1-1; possible D gene TRBD1, 6 bases. Trimming shortened V by 2 bases and J by 4 bases, and 17 bases separated the two germline ends. This CDR3 has 16 amino acids. Germline V CDR1 and CDR2: MNHNS, SASEGT. The CDR3 DNA follows: TGTGCCAGCAGTGAAATTACAGGGTCGCGTGGCACTGAAGCTTTCTTT. It translates to CASSEITGSRGTEAFF.

The chain is built from TRBV7-2 and TRBJ2-2; 8 bases are shared with TRBD2. The length of the CDR3 is 15 residues. The junction had 5 bases not matched to a gene; V was cut back by 3 bases and J by 5 bases. Germline V gene data show CDR1 as SGHTA and CDR2 as FQGNSA. The CDR3 reads CASSLVAGQTGELFF. The CDR3 coding sequence is TGTGCCAGCAGCTTGGTAGCGGGACAAACCGGGGAGCTGTTTTTT.

A note on this clone: No DNA is shown, since the ends of the CDR3 on it are uncertain; the CDR3 is the one TCRdb lists. The chain couples TRBV21-1 to TRBJ2-5; the D call in the table, TRBD1, was not verified against the DNA. TRBV21-1 is a documented pseudogene. The CDR3 length is 15 residues, termini included. CDR3 protein: CASSVGPGAQETQYF.

J is TRBJ2-5 and V is TRBV11-2; 10 bases line up with TRBD2. This CDR3 has 15 amino acids. Germline values: CDR1 SGHAT, CDR2 FQNNGV. The ends lost 5 bases at V and 6 bases at J; junction bases unmatched: 9. CDR3 in DNA: TGTGCCAGCAGCCTCACTAGCGGGGTCCAGAAGACCCAGTACTTC. It encodes CASSLTSGVQKTQYF.

This clone turned up a few times. The rearrangement links TRBV5-1 to TRBJ2-2; D remains unclear. CDR3 length: 14 residues. The germline CDR1 and CDR2 sequences are SGHRS and YFSETQ. Trimming left V 2 bases short and J 5 bases short, with 10 bases between. As DNA, the CDR3 is TGCGCCAGCAGCTTCCACGGCGGTACCGGGGAGCTGTTTTTT. Protein sequence: CASSFHGGTGELFF.

This clone was recorded a few times. V and J are TRBV30 and TRBJ1-4; D might be TRBD1 (5 bases). The CDR3 totals 15 residues. Per the germline V gene, CDR1 is GTSNPN and CDR2 is SVGIG (reference sequence). Deletions cut 1 base from V and 7 bases from J, with 16 bases between. The CDR3 loop is CAWSGRRPGREKLFF. The CDR3 DNA follows: TGTGCCTGGAGTGGAAGACGCCCAGGGCGTGAAAAACTGTTTTTT.

This chain connects TRBV5-1 to TRBJ2-3; D ambiguous. The CDR3 has 14 residues. CDR1 and CDR2 from the germline V gene are SGHRS and YFSETQ. With 0 bases removed from V and 2 bases from J, the gap between germline ends came to 7 bases. The CDR3 loop is CASSLEAHTDTQYF. The CDR3 DNA reads as TGCGCCAGCAGCTTGGAAGCCCACACAGATACGCAGTATTTT.

The rearrangement links TRBV5-1 to TRBJ1-1, with D tentatively TRBD1 (5 bases). Looked up from germline, CDR1 is SGHRS and CDR2 is YFSETQ. Trimming pared 4 bases from V and 6 bases from J, leaving 19 bases between. CDR3 size: 15 residues. CDR3 in DNA: TGCGCCAGCAGCCCGGGAGGGGCGGTTTACGCTGAAGCTTTCTTT. Residues: CASSPGGAVYAEAFF.

The rearrangement joins TRBV5-1 to TRBJ2-3; TRBD1 is a possible D gene (6 bases). Per the germline V gene, CDR1 is SGHRS and CDR2 is YFSETQ. The CDR3 is made up of 15 amino acids. With 0 bases removed from V and 0 bases from J, the gap between germline ends came to 8 bases. CDR3 region: CASSLGDTSTDTQYF. The CDR3 DNA reads as TGCGCCAGCAGCTTGGGGGACACAAGCACAGATACGCAGTATTTT.